This T cell receptor (beta chain) was profiled in a study of monozygotic twins with inflammatory bowel disease. Study conclusions and caveats: With others, IBD patients shared fewer clonotypes than healthy twins did, especially with disease activity.

Germline loops: CDR1 SGHDT, CDR2 YYEEEE. This CDR3 is 12 amino acids long. A remark on this clonotype: The antigen is unknown.

The authors used about 3,500 ng of total RNA per TCR library. Making cDNA involved eight separate reactions per sample. Template-switch reactions added UMIs with a 6-nucleotide sample barcode. TCRdb derives one entry per CDR3 protein from the 5' RACE reads, leaving out DNA. The sample table sets out about 300,000 distinct CDR3 sequences. Sequencing was performed on blood. The TCR was taken from a human donor with ulcerative colitis or Crohn's disease, or a healthy co-twin of an affected twin (not recorded which). This chain links TRBV5-6 with TRBJ2-7. Here the CDR3 reads CASSLKFSEQYF.